The entry below describes one T cell receptor (beta chain). What it binds is unknown. This sample was taken from a study of siplizumab effects on memory and regulatory T cells. TCRdb's copy holds only in-frame clones and misses some; the assay was immunoSEQ multiplex PCR. The sample records about 100,000 clones, about 91% being singletons. General study points: Researchers did not confirm the suppressive function of proliferating Tregs from siplizumab cultures. Proliferating CD4+ or CD8+ clones, roughly 75-97% of them, lacked an assignable naive or memory phenotype.

The V gene end was trimmed by 7 bases and the J gene end by 3 bases; junction bases not matched to a gene: 5. Germline-derived CDR1 and CDR2 are LNHDA and SQIVND (reference sequence). This CDR3 is 15 amino acids long. The sequence came from a human donor in good health. Sequenced sample: Tregs sorted from blood. The chain carries TRBV19 and TRBJ2-1; the match to TRBD2 covers 11 bases. The CDR3 spells CASMNSGGDYNEQFF. In nucleotides, the CDR3 is TGTGCCAGTATGAATAGCGGGGGGGACTACAATGAGCAGTTCTTC.